The clone carrying this T cell receptor beta chain was detected a few times. This entry comes from a study of blood T cells in healthy people across ages. Alongside a J-beta primer mix, a sample-barcoded 5' primer served in a second PCR lasting about 7 to 12 cycles. Via MiXCR, TCRdb re-called the 5' RACE reads, giving one row per CDR3 protein. The table includes hundreds of thousands of distinct CDR3 sequences, roughly 64% detected once. Isolation yielded PBMCs, at least 7 million per sample, in every case. V trimming: 5 bases; J trimming: 10 bases; junction bases outside the gene matches: 8. This CDR3 contains 13 residues. Germline loops: CDR1 LGHNA, CDR2 YSLEER.

This TCR derives from a man aged 25-45 years in good health. This rearrangement joins TRBV4-3 to TRBJ2-1; TRBD2 matches 7 bases. The source material was blood. The CDR3 DNA reads as TGCGCCAGCAGCGCCCACACTAGCGTCGAGCAGTTCTTC. This translates into CASSAHTSVEQFF.